This T cell receptor beta chain appears in the sequencing data of a study of blood T cell repertoires in COVID-19. Profiling relied on immunoSEQ multiplex PCR, and the TCRdb table lists in-frame clones only, not all of them. This table has tens of thousands of clones, around 83% appearing once. Per germline, CDR1 SNHLY and CDR2 FYNNEI. V was trimmed by 5 bases and J by 1 base, leaving 8 bases between them. This CDR3 comprises 13 residues. The clonotype was recovered from a man aged 60-69 years with acute or convalescent COVID-19. The rearrangement joins TRBV2 to TRBJ1-2; D gene unclear. The sequenced sample consisted of peripheral blood. In nucleotides, the CDR3 is TGTGCCAGCAGTCTAGGCGATAACTATGGCTACACCTTC. Protein product: CASSLGDNYGYTF. Full variable domain (outside the CDR3, taken from reference TRBV2 and TRBJ1-2): EPEVTQTPSHQVTQMGQEVILRCVPISNHLYFYWYRQILGQKVEFLVSFYNNEISEKSEIFDDQFSVERPDGSNFTLKIRSTKLEDSAMYFCASSLGDNYGYTFGSGTRLTVV.